This T cell receptor (beta chain) is from a study of OX40 agonist ivuxolimab in advanced cancers. In the study overall: Six ivuxolimab dose levels, 0.01 to 10 mg/kg, were given intravenously every 2 weeks. Overall study results and limits: There was clonal expansion of CD4+ and CD8+ blood T cells by week 6 at 0.1 to 3.0 mg/kg.

Clones were sequenced by immunoSEQ multiplex PCR, and TCRdb holds only the in-frame ones, with some missing. The sample yields 50,000 or so clones, 88% seen once. A word on this clone: What it binds is not known.

CDR1 SGDLS and CDR2 YYNGEE come from the germline V gene. Between the trimmed V and J ends, which lost 0 bases and 4 bases, there was a span of 16 bases. The CDR3 is 17 amino acids. The rearrangement links TRBV9 to TRBJ2-2; D perhaps matches TRBD1 (6 bases). This sequence originates from an adult with an advanced solid tumor such as melanoma, head and neck, liver or kidney cancer. This sample comprised CD4+ or CD8+ T cells sorted from blood, obtained in a trial of the OX40 agonist ivuxolimab. The CDR3 DNA follows: TGTGCCAGCAGCGTAGATCAGGGGATCACCTCCACCGGGGAGCTGTTTTTT. Translating it yields CASSVDQGITSTGELFF. The full variable domain, in which reference TRBV9 and TRBJ2-2 provide the parts outside the CDR3, is DSGVTQTPKHLITATGQRVTLRCSPRSGDLSVYWYQQSLDQGLQFLIQYYNGEERAKGNILERFSAQQFPDLHSELNLSSLELGDSALYFCASSVDQGITSTGELFFGEGSRLTVL.